The clone carrying this T cell receptor (beta chain) came up a few times. Mismatch with germline at one junction end may stem from a read error. From RNA transcripts, TCR beta CDR3 regions were amplified. HTBI primers were employed in a first-round RT-PCR of the TCR CDR3. TCRdb called the multiplex PCR reads again in MiXCR, with one record for every CDR3 protein. The table includes about 300,000 distinct CDR3 sequences, roughly a fifth detected once. The source of the sample is a study of T cells in Graves' hyperthyroidism and ophthalmopathy. CDR1 and CDR2 from the germline V gene are SGHRS and YFSETQ. This CDR3 is 14 amino acids long.

Input material: blood. This sequence was found in a man aged 50 to 60 with Graves' ophthalmopathy. The chain is built from TRBV5-1 and TRBJ2-1; maybe TRBD1 (6 bases). CDR3 region: CASNLDSPYNEQFF. The CDR3, as DNA: TGCGCCAGCAACTTGGACAGTCCCTACAATGAGCAGTTCTTC.